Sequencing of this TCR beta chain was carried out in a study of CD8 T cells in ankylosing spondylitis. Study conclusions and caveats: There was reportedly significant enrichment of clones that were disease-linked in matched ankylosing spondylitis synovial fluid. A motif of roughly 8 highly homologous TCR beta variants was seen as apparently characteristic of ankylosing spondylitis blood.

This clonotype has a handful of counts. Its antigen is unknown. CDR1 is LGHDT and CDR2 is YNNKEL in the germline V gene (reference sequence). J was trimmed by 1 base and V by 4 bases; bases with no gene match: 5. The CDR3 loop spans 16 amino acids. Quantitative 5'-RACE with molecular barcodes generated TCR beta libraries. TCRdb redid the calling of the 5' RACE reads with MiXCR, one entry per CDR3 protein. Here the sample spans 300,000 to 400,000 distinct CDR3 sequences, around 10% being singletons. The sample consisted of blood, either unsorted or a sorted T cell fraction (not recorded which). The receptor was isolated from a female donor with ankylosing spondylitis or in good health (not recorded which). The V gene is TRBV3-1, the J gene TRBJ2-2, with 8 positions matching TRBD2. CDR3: CASSRGLAMNTGELFF. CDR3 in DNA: TGTGCCAGCAGCCGCGGACTAGCAATGAACACCGGGGAGCTGTTTTTT. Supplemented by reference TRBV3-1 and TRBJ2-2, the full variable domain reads DTAVSQTPKYLVTQMGNDKSIKCEQNLGHDTMYWYKQDSKKFLKIMFSYNNKELIINETVPNRFSPKSPDKAHLNLHINSLELGDSAVYFCASSRGLAMNTGELFFGEGSRLTVL.